This T cell receptor (beta chain) was sequenced in a study of blood T cell repertoires in COVID-19. Study-level information: Collection of acute and convalescent COVID-19 samples took place in the United States, Italy and Spain.

Some clones are missing from TCRdb's copy, which holds only in-frame ones; the method was immunoSEQ multiplex PCR. Among around 130,000 clones listed, around 77% were seen once. The sequencing sample was made of peripheral blood. This sequence was found in a man in his 60s with active or convalescent COVID-19.

The CDR3 DNA sequence: TGTGCCACCAGCAGAGGCCGGGGGCGGGAGGGCCAAGAGACCCAGTACTTC. Translation gives CATSRGRGREGQETQYF. The chain has TRBV15 and TRBJ2-5; 9 bases are shared with TRBD2. The CDR3 is 17 residues long. J gave up 1 base and V 1 base, and 7 bases lay outside the gene matches. The V gene's germline CDR1 is LNHNV and CDR2 YYDKDF (reference sequence).